The 16 T cell receptor beta chains below were found in one sample sequenced in a study of cytomegalovirus exposure and HLA in healthy donors. This PCR relied on a set of 60 Vbeta primers and 13 Jbeta primers. TCRdb's table, derived via immunoSEQ multiplex PCR, lists solely in-frame clones and lacks some. The repertoire consists of 150,000 or so clones, with about 76% occurring once and the leading ten covering approximately 7.7%. The sequencing sample was made of PBMCs. These TCRs come from a man aged 25-40 years in good health and CMV-seropositive.

The V call is TRBV19, the J call TRBJ1-1; 8 positions match TRBD1. With V trimmed by 2 bases and J by 2 bases, 1 base remained unmatched. CDR1 is LNHDA, CDR2 SQIVND, per germline (reference sequence). The CDR3 extends over 14 amino acids. CDR3 region: CASSIQGANTEAFF. CDR3 in DNA: TGTGCCAGTAGTATACAGGGGGCCAACACTGAAGCTTTCTTT.

This chain links TRBV27 with TRBJ2-3; 11 bases are shared with TRBD2. The CDR3 runs to 15 residues. V lost 6 bases to trimming and J lost 0 bases; unmatched junction nucleotides: 2. In germline, CDR1 is MNHEY, CDR2 SMNVEV (reference sequence). CDR3 in amino acids: CASRTSGGSTDTQYF. The DNA for the CDR3 is TGTGCCAGCAGAACTAGCGGGGGTAGCACAGATACGCAGTATTTT.

As concerns this clone: At one of its ends the junction is not consistent with the germline gene, which may arise from a read error. The rearrangement links TRBV2 to TRBJ2-3; TRBD2 matches at 14 bases. This CDR3 region has 15 residues. The germline gives CDR1 SNHLY, CDR2 FYNNEI. CDR3 nucleotides: TGTGCCAGCAGTGATAGGGGACTAGCGGGAGTAGATGCACGTTTT. This translates into CASSDRGLAGVDARF. The full variable domain, rest sourced from reference TRBV2 and TRBJ2-3, is EPEVTQTPSHQVTQMGQEVILRCVPISNHLYFYWYRQILGQKVEFLVSFYNNEISEKSEIFDDQFSVERPDGSNFTLKIRSTKLEDSAMYFCASSDRGLAGVDARFGPGTRLTVL.

This clone was counted once. The chain employs TRBV7-8 and TRBJ1-4; 8 positions match TRBD1. The CDR3 contains 14 residues. V lost 5 bases, J lost 8 bases, and 7 bases stayed unmatched. Germline-derived CDR1 and CDR2 are SGHVS and FQNEAQ. In DNA, the CDR3 is TGTGCCAGCAGCCCCCAGGGGGCGAGGGAAAAACTGTTTTTT. It encodes CASSPQGAREKLFF.

This clone was found a few times. The genes are TRBV7-2 and TRBJ2-3; 7 bases agree with TRBD2. The CDR3 is 14 amino acids. With V trimmed by 5 bases and J by 0 bases, 2 bases remained unmatched. Looked up from germline, CDR1 is SGHTA and CDR2 is FQGNSA. CDR3 nucleotide sequence: TGTGCCAGCAGCCGCGGGGGTAGCACAGATACGCAGTATTTT. Encoded protein: CASSRGGSTDTQYF.

The chain is built from TRBV7-6 and TRBJ1-2, with D uncertain. With 4 bases removed from V and 3 bases from J, the gap between germline ends came to 15 bases. The CDR3 length is 15 residues. The V gene's germline CDR1 is SGHVS and CDR2 FNYEAQ. The DNA of the CDR3 is TGTGCCAGCAGCTCCCCAGGCGCGGAGGACTATGGCTACACCTTC. Translation gives CASSSPGAEDYGYTF.

The CDR3, as DNA: TGTGCCAGTAGTATAGTCCTAGCGGGCGAGCAGTACTTC. Residues: CASSIVLAGEQYF. The J gene is TRBJ2-7, the V gene TRBV19, with 8 bases matching TRBD2. This CDR3 comprises 13 residues. The J segment lost 6 bases and the V segment lost 1 base, leaving 2 bases of the junction unmatched. Per the germline V gene, CDR1 is LNHDA and CDR2 is SQIVND (reference sequence).

The rearrangement joins TRBV5-1 to TRBJ2-2; possibly TRBD2 for D (5 bases). The CDR3 totals 16 residues. Germline V CDR1 and CDR2: SGHRS, YFSETQ. With 0 bases removed from V and 3 bases from J, the gap between germline ends came to 12 bases. The CDR3 protein is CASSLAPGSDTGELFF. CDR3 nucleotides: TGCGCCAGCAGCTTGGCCCCGGGATCGGACACCGGGGAGCTGTTTTTT.

There are a few counts of this clone. The chain combines TRBV5-4 with TRBJ2-1, with TRBD1 matching 10 bases. Germline V lookup: CDR1 SGHNT, CDR2 YYREEE (reference sequence). The V gene end was trimmed by 0 bases and the J gene end by 3 bases; junction bases not matched to a gene: 3. CDR3 size: 16 residues. The chain's CDR3 is CASSLGQGAIYNEQFF. The CDR3 region has the DNA TGTGCCAGCAGCTTGGGACAGGGGGCGATCTACAATGAGCAGTTCTTC.

The chain combines TRBV5-4 with TRBJ2-1, with D perhaps matching TRBD2 (6 bases). Trimming took off 4 bases at V and 8 bases at J, with 13 bases between the two ends. Per the germline V gene, CDR1 is SGHNT and CDR2 is YYREEE (reference sequence). CDR3 size: 13 residues. The CDR3 bases are TGTGCCAGCAGCCCGGAGGGGTATGATGAGCAGTTCTTC. Protein: CASSPEGYDEQFF.

V usage is TRBV7-3 and J usage is TRBJ2-3, with 8 bases lining up with TRBD1. V lost 3 bases and J lost 8; bases outside the gene matches: 16. CDR3 length: 17 amino acids. In germline, CDR1 is SGHTA, CDR2 FQGTGA. The DNA of the CDR3 is TGTGCCAGCAGCTTCTGGACAGGGATGGGGCCTTTAGGTACGCAGTATTTT. It translates to CASSFWTGMGPLGTQYF. The full variable domain, its missing parts supplied by reference TRBV7-3 and TRBJ2-3, is GAGVSQTPSNKVTEKGKYVELRCDPISGHTALYWYRQSLGQGPEFLIYFQGTGAADDSGLPNDRFFAVRPEGSVSTLKIQRTERGDSAVYLCASSFWTGMGPLGTQYFGPGTRLTVL.

This chain links TRBV30 with TRBJ1-5; D possibly corresponds to TRBD1 (5 bases). The germline V gene encodes CDR1 GTSNPN and CDR2 SVGIG (reference sequence). This CDR3 spans 14 amino acids. V lost 5 bases and J 4 bases, leaving 15 bases between the germline ends. CDR3 residues: CAWDTGAGNQPQHF. DNA of the CDR3: TGTGCCTGGGATACAGGTGCAGGTAATCAGCCCCAGCATTTT.

V and J are TRBV5-4 and TRBJ2-5, with 9 bases aligning to TRBD1. Germline values: CDR1 SGHNT, CDR2 YYREEE (reference sequence). CDR3 length equals 14 residues. Germline trimming cut 2 bases from V and 5 bases from J; bases unmatched to any gene: 4. The chain's CDR3 is CASSFGGQGETQYF. The CDR3 DNA follows: TGTGCCAGCAGCTTTGGCGGACAGGGGGAGACCCAGTACTTC. The whole variable domain, remainder taken from reference TRBV5-4 and TRBJ2-5, is ETGVTQSPTHLIKTRGQQVTLRCSSQSGHNTVSWYQQALGQGPQFIFQYYREEENGRGNFPPRFSGLQFPNYSSELNVNALELDDSALYLCASSFGGQGETQYFGPGTRLLVL.

This chain uses TRBV18 with TRBJ2-2; D might be TRBD1 (6 bases). Germline-derived CDR1 and CDR2 are KGHSH and LQKENI. The CDR3 has 15 residues. Trimming took 3 bases from V and 3 from J, leaving 11 bases between them. CDR3 residues: CASSPGTQDTGELFF. CDR3 nucleotides: TGTGCCAGCTCACCCGGGACACAAGACACCGGGGAGCTGTTTTTT.

The chain joins TRBV7-2 to TRBJ1-2, with a tentative D call TRBD1 (6 bases). CDR3 size: 16 residues. Germline V gene sequence: CDR1 SGHTA, CDR2 FQGNSA. V lost 0 bases and J 4 bases, leaving 15 bases between the germline ends. In DNA form, the CDR3 reads TGTGCCAGCAGCTTAGCGGGGGGGGGCGCGATCTATGGCTACACCTTC. Its translation is CASSLAGGGAIYGYTF.

J is TRBJ2-5 and V is TRBV30; TRBD2 aligns across 7 bases. The germline V gene has CDR1 GTSNPN and CDR2 SVGIG (reference sequence). The V and J ends lost 2 bases and 5 bases, in that order; junction bases with no gene match: 8. This CDR3 comprises 14 residues. CDR3 protein: CAWSRGGSGETQYF. In DNA, the CDR3 is TGTGCCTGGAGTCGTGGCGGGAGCGGGGAGACCCAGTACTTC.